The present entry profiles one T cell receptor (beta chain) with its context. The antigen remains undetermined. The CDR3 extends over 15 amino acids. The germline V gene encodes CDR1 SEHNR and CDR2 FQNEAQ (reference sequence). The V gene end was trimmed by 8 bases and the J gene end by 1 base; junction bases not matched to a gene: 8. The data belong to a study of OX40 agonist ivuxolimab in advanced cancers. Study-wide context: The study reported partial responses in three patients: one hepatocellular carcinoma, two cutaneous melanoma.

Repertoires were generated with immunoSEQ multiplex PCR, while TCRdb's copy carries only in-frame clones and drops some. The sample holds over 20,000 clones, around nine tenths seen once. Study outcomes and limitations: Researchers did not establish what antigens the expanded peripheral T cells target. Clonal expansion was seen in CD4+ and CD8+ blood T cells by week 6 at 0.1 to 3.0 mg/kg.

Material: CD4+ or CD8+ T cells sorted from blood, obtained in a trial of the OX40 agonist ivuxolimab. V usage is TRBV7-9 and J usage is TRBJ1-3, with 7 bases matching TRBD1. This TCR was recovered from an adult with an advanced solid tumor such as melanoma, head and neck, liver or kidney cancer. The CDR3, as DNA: TGTGCCAGCTCCCTGACAGGGACTTCTGGAAACACCATATATTTT. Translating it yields CASSLTGTSGNTIYF.